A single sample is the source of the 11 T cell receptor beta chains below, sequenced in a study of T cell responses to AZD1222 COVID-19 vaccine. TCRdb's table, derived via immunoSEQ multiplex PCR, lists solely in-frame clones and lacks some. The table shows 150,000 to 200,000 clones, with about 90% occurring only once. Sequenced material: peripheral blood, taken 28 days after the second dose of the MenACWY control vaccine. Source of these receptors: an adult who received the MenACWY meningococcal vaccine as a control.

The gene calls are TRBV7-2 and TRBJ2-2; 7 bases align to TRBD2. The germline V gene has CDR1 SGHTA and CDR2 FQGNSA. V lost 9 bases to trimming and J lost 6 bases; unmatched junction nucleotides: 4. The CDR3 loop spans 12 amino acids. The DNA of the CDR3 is TGTGCCAGTACGGGGGGAGCCGGGGAGCTGTTTTTT. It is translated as CASTGGAGELFF.

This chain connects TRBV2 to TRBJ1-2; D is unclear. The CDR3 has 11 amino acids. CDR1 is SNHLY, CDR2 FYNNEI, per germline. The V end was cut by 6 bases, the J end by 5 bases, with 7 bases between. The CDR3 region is CASRPAYGYTF. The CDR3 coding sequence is TGTGCCAGCAGGCCTGCATATGGCTACACCTTC.

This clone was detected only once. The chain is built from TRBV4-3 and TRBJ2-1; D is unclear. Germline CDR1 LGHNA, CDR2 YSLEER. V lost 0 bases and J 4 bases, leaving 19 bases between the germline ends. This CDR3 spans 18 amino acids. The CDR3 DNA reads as TGCGCCAGCAGCCAAGATCCCCCGGGTCTCCCCGGGTACAATGAGCAGTTCTTC. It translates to CASSQDPPGLPGYNEQFF.

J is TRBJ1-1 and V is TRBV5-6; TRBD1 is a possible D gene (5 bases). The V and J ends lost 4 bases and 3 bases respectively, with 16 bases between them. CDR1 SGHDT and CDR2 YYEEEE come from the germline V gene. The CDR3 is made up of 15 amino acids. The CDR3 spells CASSGTAISDTEAFF. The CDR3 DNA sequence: TGTGCCAGCAGCGGGACGGCTATTTCGGACACTGAAGCTTTCTTT.

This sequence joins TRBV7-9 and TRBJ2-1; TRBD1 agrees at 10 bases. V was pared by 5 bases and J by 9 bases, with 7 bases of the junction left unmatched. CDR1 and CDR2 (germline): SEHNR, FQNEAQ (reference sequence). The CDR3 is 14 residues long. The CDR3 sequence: CASSILGQGTEQFF. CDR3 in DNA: TGTGCCAGCAGCATTTTGGGACAGGGGACTGAGCAGTTCTTC.

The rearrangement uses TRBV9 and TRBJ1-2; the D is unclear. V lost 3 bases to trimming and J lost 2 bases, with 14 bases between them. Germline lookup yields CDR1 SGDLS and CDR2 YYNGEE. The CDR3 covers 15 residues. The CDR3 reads CASSGPRAGNYGYTF. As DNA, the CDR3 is TGTGCCAGCAGCGGGCCCCGGGCGGGGAACTATGGCTACACCTTC.

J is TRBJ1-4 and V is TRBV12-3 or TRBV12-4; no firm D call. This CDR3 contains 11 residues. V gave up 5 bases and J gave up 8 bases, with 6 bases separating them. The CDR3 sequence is CASSLREKLFF. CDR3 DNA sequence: TGTGCCAGCAGTCTAAGGGAAAAACTGTTTTTT.

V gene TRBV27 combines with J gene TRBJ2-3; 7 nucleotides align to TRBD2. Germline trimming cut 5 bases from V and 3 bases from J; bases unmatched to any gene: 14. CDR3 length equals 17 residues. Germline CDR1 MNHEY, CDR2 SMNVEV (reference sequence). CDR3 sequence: CASSTEAGLGYTDTQYF. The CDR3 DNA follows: TGTGCCAGCAGTACCGAAGCGGGACTTGGGTATACAGATACGCAGTATTTT.

CDR3 in DNA: TGCGCCAGCAGCTTGGGACAGGATCAAGAGACCCAGTACTTC. This sequence encodes CASSLGQDQETQYF. The chain couples TRBV5-1 to TRBJ2-5; D may be TRBD1 (6 bases). Germline CDR1 SGHRS, CDR2 YFSETQ. V dropped 0 bases and J dropped 2 bases, with 8 bases sitting between them. The CDR3 is made up of 14 amino acids.

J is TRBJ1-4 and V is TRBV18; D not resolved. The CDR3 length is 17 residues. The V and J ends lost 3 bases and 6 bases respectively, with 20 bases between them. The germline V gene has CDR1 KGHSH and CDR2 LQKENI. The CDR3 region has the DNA TGTGCCAGCTCACCCCGCGTGAGGGCTAACTTGGATGAAAAACTGTTTTTT. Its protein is CASSPRVRANLDEKLFF.

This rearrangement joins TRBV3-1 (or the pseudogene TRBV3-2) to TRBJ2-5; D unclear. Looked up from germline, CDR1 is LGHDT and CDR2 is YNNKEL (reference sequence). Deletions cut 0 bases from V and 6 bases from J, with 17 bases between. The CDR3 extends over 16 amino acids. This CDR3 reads CASSQDWASGLQTQYF. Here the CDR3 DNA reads TGTGCCAGCAGCCAAGATTGGGCTAGTGGCTTGCAGACCCAGTACTTC.